This note documents a single TCR beta chain sequence. The antigen it recognizes is unknown. Per-nucleotide qualities are absent, and no much larger clonotype sits a single base away. The sample originates from a study of OX40 agonist ivuxolimab in advanced cancers. About the investigation overall: Ivuxolimab was an agonistic, fully human IgG2 monoclonal antibody directed against OX40 (CD134), a costimulatory receptor. Intravenous ivuxolimab was administered to patients every 2 weeks at six dose levels: 0.01, 0.1, 0.3, 1.5, 3 and 10 mg/kg. Among the roughly 50 dose-escalation patients, about 19 had hepatocellular carcinoma, around 15 melanoma, 9 renal cell carcinoma and 9 head and neck cancer. In the dose-escalation cohort, nearly 85% of patients were male, and the mean age was approximately 60 years with a range of roughly 23 to 79. Prior anti-PD-1, anti-PD-L1 or anti-CTLA-4 therapy was permitted, and checkpoint inhibitors had been received by about 36% of dose-escalation patients. Three dose-escalation patients achieved partial responses, one with hepatocellular carcinoma and two with cutaneous melanoma. The purpose of peripheral TCRbeta sequencing was to test whether ivuxolimab changed TCR sequence diversity and led to clonal T-cell expansion. The paper reports the monotherapy dose-escalation portion (N of about 51 patients) of the phase I ivuxolimab trial.

Genomic DNA was extracted from sorted cells for sequencing of the TCRbeta CDR3 region. The immunoSEQ Assay was used for sequencing of TCRbeta CDR3 regions. Sourced from immuneACCESS, this table was stored by TCRdb with only in-frame sequences that have V and J called. A share of the clones is absent; for the studies checked, an unresolved V gene accounts for under half, and the remainder has no known explanation. Recorded for this sample are around 20,000 clones; about 83% of them occurred a single time. The top ten clones comprise about 8% of the sample. What the authors observed across the whole study: Clonal expansion of both CD4+ and CD8+ blood T cells was observed from baseline to week 6 at doses 0.1 to 3.0 mg/kg. Antigen specificity was not determined for the clonally expanded peripheral T cells. Low levels of normalized T-cell clonal expansion were also seen in some patients who did not respond. On average, CD8+ T cells showed more expanded clones than CD4+ T cells after ivuxolimab. In the 0.1-3.0 mg/kg groups, partial responders had among the lowest normalized peripheral clonal expansion, particularly in CD8+ T cells.

Patients with autoimmune disease history or receiving systemic immunosuppression were excluded from the trial. In every dose cohort, peripheral blood was drawn for TCR sequencing at baseline, cycle 4 day 1, and cycle 7 day 1. The samples were taken from a phase I, first-in-human, multicenter, open-label dose-escalation trial of ivuxolimab. Adults with locally advanced or metastatic melanoma, renal cell carcinoma, hepatocellular carcinoma or head and neck squamous cell carcinoma were enrolled in the trial. Before TCR sequencing, CD4+ and CD8+ T cells were separately sorted from peripheral blood. V and J lose 5 bases and 5 bases, and a span of 18 bases separates them. Including cysteine and phenylalanine, the CDR3 has 15 amino acids. Only the CDR3 DNA stays, 45 bases, in frame from base 1. CDR1 SEHNR and CDR2 FQNEAQ were looked up in the germline V gene (reference sequence).

This TCR came from an adult with an advanced solid tumor such as melanoma, head and neck, liver or kidney cancer. The material sequenced was CD4+ or CD8+ T cells sorted from blood, taken in a trial of the OX40 agonist ivuxolimab. The V and J genes are TRBV7-9 and TRBJ1-2, with the D gene call left open. The nucleotide sequence is given as TGTGCCAGCAGCACGTTGGCCATTGATATTTATGGCTACACCTTC. This translates into CASSTLAIDIYGYTF.